Shown below are 9 T cell receptor beta chains from a single sample sequenced in a study of beta chain features in type 1 diabetes. These receptors lack a known antigen. Every isolated RNA sample was fully reverse transcribed, so sequencing captured expressed TCRB transcripts. TCRdb keeps only in-frame clones here, not all; method: immunoSEQ multiplex PCR. This sample has a few hundred thousand clones; around 9.6% occur once, and the top ten carry over 0.45%. Overall study results and limits: Among patients with Type 1 diabetes, TCRB CDR3s were moderately but significantly shorter in every one of the four CD4+ subsets.

The sample comprised central memory CD4+ T cells from blood. The receptors were sampled from a man in his thirties or forties with type 1 diabetes.

Comment on this clone: Other DNA sequences in the sample encode the same CDR3. The rearrangement uses TRBV29-1 and TRBJ2-7, with 9 bases fitting TRBD1. The CDR3 consists of 12 residues. Trimming cost V 7 bases and J 6 bases; bases outside gene matches: 7. The V gene's germline CDR1 is SQVTM and CDR2 ANQGSEA. In DNA form, the CDR3 reads TGCAGCGGGGGACAGGGCGGGAGCGAGCAGTACTTC. Its translation: CSGGQGGSEQYF.

The table lists this clone with a few counts. The genes are TRBV6-5 and TRBJ2-3; maybe TRBD2 (6 bases). CDR3 length: 14 amino acids. V gave up 8 bases and J gave up 0 bases, with 12 bases separating them. CDR1 and CDR2 (germline): MNHEY, SVGAGI. CDR3 coding DNA: TGTGCCAGCCAAGCGGGTACTAGCACAGATACGCAGTATTTT. Amino acids: CASQAGTSTDTQYF.

A word on this clone: The sample carries other DNA sequences with the same CDR3. This chain connects TRBV28 to TRBJ2-3; 7 nucleotides align to TRBD2. The CDR3 totals 13 residues. With V trimmed by 8 bases and J by 0 bases, 2 bases remained unmatched. The germline V gene encodes CDR1 MDHEN and CDR2 SYDVKM. CDR3 DNA sequence: TGTGCCAGCCGTAGCGGGAGCACAGATACGCAGTATTTT. This gives the protein CASRSGSTDTQYF.

The V and J genes are TRBV10-3 and TRBJ2-5; possible D gene TRBD2, 5 bases. The end of the DNA aligns better with TRBJ2-7, so the J call may be wrong. Germline CDR1 and CDR2: ENHRY and SYGVKD. This CDR3 contains 14 residues. Written as DNA, the CDR3 is TGTGCCATCACGGAGAATGTCGGGGTGAACGAGCAGTACTTC. Amino acids: CAITENVGVNEQYF.

The chain couples TRBV2 to TRBJ2-1; 14 bases are a match to TRBD2. Germline lookup yields CDR1 SNHLY and CDR2 FYNNEI. With 7 bases clipped from V and 3 bases from J, the junction kept 11 bases outside the gene matches. CDR3 length: 18 residues. The CDR3 is CASKPGTSGSLGYNEQFF. CDR3 bases: TGTGCCAGCAAGCCCGGGACTAGCGGGAGCCTAGGCTACAATGAGCAGTTCTTC.

This clone was seen only a few times. The chain joins TRBV7-2 to TRBJ2-7, with unresolved D. Germline CDR1 SGHTA, CDR2 FQGNSA. This CDR3 comprises 11 residues. Trimming shortened V by 5 bases and J by 4 bases, and 6 bases separated the two germline ends. DNA of the CDR3: TGTGCCAGCAGCGCCTATTACGAGCAGTACTTC. Translation: CASSAYYEQYF.

The table lists this clone with many counts. V and J are TRBV5-4 and TRBJ1-4, with TRBD1 as a possible D gene (5 bases). This CDR3 comprises 13 residues. From germline, CDR1 is SGHNT and CDR2 YYREEE (reference sequence). The germline V and J ends were trimmed by 3 bases and 8 bases, with 11 bases remaining between them. This CDR3 reads CASSSKGTEKLFF. The CDR3, as DNA: TGTGCCAGCAGCTCGAAGGGGACGGAAAAACTGTTTTTT. Together with reference TRBV5-4 and TRBJ1-4, the CDR3 gives the full variable domain: ETGVTQSPTHLIKTRGQQVTLRCSSQSGHNTVSWYQQALGQGPQFIFQYYREEENGRGNFPPRFSGLQFPNYSSELNVNALELDDSALYLCASSSKGTEKLFFGSGTQLSVL.

This clone was observed a handful of times. The rearrangement uses TRBV28 and TRBJ2-3; D may match TRBD1 or TRBD2 (5 bases each). CDR3 length: 13 residues. V was pared by 3 bases and J by 4 bases, with 8 bases between. Germline V gene sequence: CDR1 MDHEN, CDR2 SYDVKM. CDR3 in DNA: TGTGCCAGCAGTTTCTCGGGGCCAGATACGCAGTATTTT. Residues: CASSFSGPDTQYF.

The CDR3 DNA follows: TGTGCCAGCAGCTTAGCAGGGGGTAATTTAGAGACCCAGTACTTC. Residues: CASSLAGGNLETQYF. This chain uses TRBV7-9 with TRBJ2-5; possibly TRBD1 for D (6 bases). Germline values: CDR1 SEHNR, CDR2 FQNEAQ (reference sequence). The CDR3 is made up of 15 amino acids. V was clipped by 0 bases and J by 4 bases, with 12 bases between them.